This passage covers 5 T cell receptor beta chains from one sample sequenced in a study of control samples from healthy donors and cancer patients. Sequencing was performed with immunoSEQ multiplex PCR; in TCRdb, only in-frame clones are kept and a portion is missing. The repertoire has 150,000 to 200,000 clones, around nine tenths of them found once; the top ten carry 12%. The sample consisted of blood. The receptors stem from a man aged 25-45 years in good health.

V and J are TRBV30 and TRBJ1-6, with 8 nucleotides matching TRBD1. This CDR3 region has 16 residues. Germline V CDR1 and CDR2: GTSNPN, SVGIG (reference sequence). The ends lost 3 bases at V and 14 bases at J; junction bases unmatched: 18. CDR3 bases: TGTGCCTGGAGGTCCACCGGGACAGGACTTAGAGGGGCCCTCCACTTT. This gives the protein CAWRSTGTGLRGALHF.

The rearrangement links TRBV5-1 to TRBJ1-2, with D perhaps TRBD1 (6 bases). V was trimmed by 3 bases and J by 4 bases, leaving 10 bases between them. The CDR3 is 13 residues long. Germline V gene data show CDR1 as SGHRS and CDR2 as YFSETQ. The CDR3 DNA reads TGCGCCAGCAGCTCTGGACAGTCCTATGGCTACACCTTC. Amino acid sequence: CASSSGQSYGYTF.

This clone was counted once. The chain combines TRBV7-9 with TRBJ2-1; D is perhaps TRBD2 (7 bases). Trimming removed 3 bases from V and 7 bases from J, with 16 bases in between. The CDR3 runs to 15 residues. Germline assignment: CDR1 SEHNR and CDR2 FQNEAQ (reference sequence). CDR3 residues: CASSLWQGRGNEQFF. The DNA for the CDR3 is TGTGCCAGCAGCTTGTGGCAGGGGAGGGGTAATGAGCAGTTCTTC.

V usage is TRBV3-1 (or the pseudogene TRBV3-2) and J usage is TRBJ2-7; the D is unclear. The CDR3 is made up of 12 amino acids. Trimming stripped 3 bases from V and 8 bases from J, with 11 bases between. CDR1 LGHDT and CDR2 YNNKEL come from the germline V gene (reference sequence). The CDR3 reads CASSQARRQQYF. In DNA, the CDR3 is TGTGCCAGCAGCCAGGCTCGCCGACAGCAGTACTTC.

In DNA form, the CDR3 reads TGTGCCAGCAGCTTAGAAGGCGGAAACTCTGGAAACACCATATATTTT. It translates to CASSLEGGNSGNTIYF. This chain connects TRBV7-8 to TRBJ1-3; D remains ambiguous. Germline CDR1 and CDR2: SGHVS and FQNEAQ. V lost 1 base and J lost 0, with 10 bases in between. This CDR3 has 16 residues.